This TCR beta chain was identified during a study of OX40 agonist ivuxolimab in advanced cancers. Study at large: Clinicians treated patients with ivuxolimab, an agonistic anti-OX40 (CD134) antibody. Whole-study findings and limits: Doses of 0.1 to 3.0 mg/kg were accompanied by clonal expansion of CD4+ and CD8+ blood T cells by week 6.

Details on this clone: Antigen unknown.

The CDR3 spans 13 residues. Germline V gene sequence: CDR1 SGHTA, CDR2 FQGTGA. V gave up 8 bases and J gave up 4 bases, with 11 bases separating them. Repertoires were generated with immunoSEQ multiplex PCR, while TCRdb's copy carries only in-frame clones and drops some. The repertoire holds 70,000 to 95,000 clones, roughly 84% seen once, with 5.5% to 8% in the top ten. The sequence was obtained from an adult with an advanced solid tumor such as melanoma, head and neck, liver or kidney cancer. This specimen was CD4+ or CD8+ T cells sorted from blood, taken in a trial of the OX40 agonist ivuxolimab. The chain links TRBV7-3 to TRBJ2-2, with D hard to call. Here the CDR3 reads CASLKDGTGELFF. The CDR3 bases are TGTGCCAGCTTAAAGGACGGCACCGGGGAGCTGTTTTTT.